This entry lists 14 T cell receptor beta chains sequenced from one sample in a study of naive and memory T cell subsets (dated by TCRdb to the late 2010s). Libraries were constructed by UMI-ligation and nested PCR. The listed sequencing device is Illumina MiSeq. An equimolar mix of two oligonucleotides covering both TRBC1 and TRBC2 was used as the beta constant-region primer. The ligated cDNA went through four rounds of PCR with nested alpha and beta constant-region primers together with the SP2 primer. The public sequencing data were trimmed at Q25 with fastp and processed into clonotypes with MiXCR by TCRdb, which kept only in-frame beta chains. CDR3 protein sequences are deduplicated, and each keeps its most common genes and DNA. The sample table shows 17,000 or so distinct CDR3 sequences, and 8.5% to 9.5% are seen once. Under 30% of the sample lies in the top ten. The sample taken for sequencing was central memory CD8+ T cells from blood. What the cell subset or site label conveys for this sample: central memory, CD45RA- CD27+. These receptors were collected from a human donor in good health.

In the case of this clonotype: A much larger clone differs by one base, so this may be a read error. The gene calls are TRBV4-2 and TRBJ1-3, with D unresolved. This CDR3 region has 15 residues. Germline CDR1 is LGHNA and CDR2 is YNFKEQ. V was clipped by 0 bases and J by 4 bases, with 10 bases between them. CDR3 loop: CASSQESQTGNTIYF. The CDR3 DNA is TGTGCCAGCAGCCAAGAGTCTCAAACGGGAAACACCATATATTTT.

This clonotype was recorded a few times. The gene calls are TRBV12-3 or TRBV12-4 and TRBJ2-1; D unclear. The CDR3 has 12 residues. The germline V and J ends were trimmed by 5 bases and 4 bases, with 6 bases remaining between them. This CDR3 reads CASSQMYNEQFF. Here the CDR3 DNA reads TGTGCCAGCAGTCAGATGTACAATGAGCAGTTCTTC.

This chain connects TRBV7-9 to TRBJ2-5, with D possibly TRBD1 on 6 matching bases. CDR1 is SEHNR, CDR2 FQNEAQ, per germline (reference sequence). V lost 5 bases and J lost 4, with 8 bases in between. The CDR3 is 12 amino acids. The CDR3 sequence: CASSGGPETQYF. CDR3 DNA sequence: TGTGCCAGCAGCGGGGGCCCAGAGACCCAGTACTTC.

V and J are TRBV9 and TRBJ1-1, with 7 bases matching TRBD1. With V trimmed by 3 bases and J by 5 bases, 10 bases remained unmatched. This CDR3 spans 15 amino acids. Germline loops: CDR1 SGDLS, CDR2 YYNGEE. CDR3 sequence: CASSAETGFRTEAFF. In DNA, the CDR3 is TGTGCCAGCAGCGCCGAGACAGGGTTTAGGACTGAAGCTTTCTTT.

This clonotype was seen a few times. The chain has TRBV7-3 and TRBJ2-2, with D perhaps matching TRBD2 (5 bases). V dropped 0 bases and J dropped 3 bases, with 11 bases sitting between them. Germline CDR1 and CDR2: SGHTA and FQGTGA. The CDR3 spans 16 residues. CDR3 loop: CASSLTYGGHTGELFF. The CDR3, as DNA: TGTGCCAGCAGCTTAACGTATGGCGGGCACACCGGGGAGCTGTTTTTT.

Judged by abundance, this clonotype is medium-sized. The rearrangement joins TRBV6-2 or TRBV6-3 to TRBJ2-2; D unclear. Trimming removed 5 bases from V and 2 bases from J, with 6 bases in between. CDR1 and CDR2 from the germline V gene are MNHEY and SVGEGT. The CDR3 is made up of 13 amino acids. The CDR3 DNA reads as TGTGCCAGCAGTCGATCCAACACCGGGGAGCTGTTTTTT. It encodes CASSRSNTGELFF.

By share of the sample, this clonotype is medium-sized. The V and J genes are TRBV20-1 and TRBJ1-1; weak D call: TRBD1 (6 bases). In germline, CDR1 is DFQATT, CDR2 SNEGSKA (reference sequence). V lost 0 bases and J 3 bases, leaving 11 bases between the germline ends. The CDR3 spans 14 residues. CDR3 sequence reads: CSARDGGLHTEAFF. The CDR3 DNA reads TGCAGTGCTAGAGATGGGGGGCTGCACACTGAAGCTTTCTTT.

This clonotype was detected a few times. The V and J genes are TRBV27 and TRBJ2-3; D remains unclear. Germline CDR1 MNHEY, CDR2 SMNVEV (reference sequence). V was cut by 4 bases and J by 2 bases, with 7 bases left in between. The CDR3 totals 13 residues. The DNA for the CDR3 is TGTGCCAGCAGTTACTCCCCCACAGATACGCAGTATTTT. Residues: CASSYSPTDTQYF.

The V and J genes are TRBV7-3 and TRBJ1-5, with unresolved D. The CDR3 sequence is 11 residues long. The ends were cut back, 7 bases at V and 11 bases at J, with 12 bases in the middle. Looked up from germline, CDR1 is SGHTA and CDR2 is FQGTGA. The CDR3 DNA reads TGTGCCAGCACCGAGGGCCCGTCCCAGCATTTT. Protein sequence: CASTEGPSQHF. The variable domain in full, with the rest retrieved from reference TRBV7-3 and TRBJ1-5, is GAGVSQTPSNKVTEKGKYVELRCDPISGHTALYWYRQSLGQGPEFLIYFQGTGAADDSGLPNDRFFAVRPEGSVSTLKIQRTERGDSAVYLCASTEGPSQHFGDGTRLSIL.

The chain uses TRBV5-1 and TRBJ1-1; no definite D call. The germline V and J ends were trimmed by 3 bases and 8 bases, with 8 bases remaining between them. In germline, CDR1 is SGHRS, CDR2 YFSETQ. The CDR3 contains 11 residues. The CDR3 DNA reads as TGCGCCAGCAGCTGTGGCAGAGAAGCTTTCTTT. It specifies CASSCGREAFF.

The chain combines TRBV20-1 with TRBJ2-3; D possibly corresponds to TRBD2 (6 bases). CDR3 size: 18 residues. Trimming removed 1 base from V and 6 bases from J, with 26 bases in between. Germline-derived CDR1 and CDR2 are DFQATT and SNEGSKA (reference sequence). The chain's CDR3 is CSARVLIFLGGGVDTQYF. The CDR3 DNA reads TGCAGTGCTAGAGTCCTGATATTTTTGGGCGGCGGGGTCGATACGCAGTATTTT.

The chain employs TRBV6-2 or TRBV6-3 and TRBJ1-1; unclear D gene. CDR1 is MNHEY and CDR2 is SVGEGT in the germline V gene. The CDR3 loop spans 15 amino acids. Trimming pared 0 bases from V and 0 bases from J, leaving 8 bases between. This CDR3 reads CASSYSSDMNTEAFF. The CDR3 nucleotides are TGTGCCAGCAGTTACTCCTCAGACATGAACACTGAAGCTTTCTTT.

Judged by abundance, this clonotype is medium-sized. This rearrangement joins TRBV6-4 to TRBJ2-3, with 8 nucleotides matching TRBD2. This CDR3 region has 15 residues. Germline lookup yields CDR1 MRHNA and CDR2 SNTAGT. V lost 4 bases to trimming and J lost 3 bases; unmatched junction nucleotides: 6. The CDR3 spells CASSVSGGGTDTQYF. CDR3 DNA sequence: TGTGCCAGCAGTGTAAGCGGGGGAGGGACAGATACGCAGTATTTT.

The J gene is TRBJ1-1, the V gene TRBV7-6; possibly TRBD1 for D (5 bases). Germline V CDR1 and CDR2: SGHVS, FNYEAQ. The CDR3 sequence is 16 residues long. With 4 bases removed from V and 2 bases from J, the gap between germline ends came to 17 bases. Here the CDR3 DNA reads TGTGCCAGCAGCTCCCGACAGCACGGGGTAAACACTGAAGCTTTCTTT. Its translation is CASSSRQHGVNTEAFF.